What follows are 24 T cell receptor beta chains derived from one specimen sequenced in a study of blood T cell repertoires in COVID-19. TCRdb's copy holds only in-frame clones and misses some; the assay was immunoSEQ multiplex PCR. The table includes about 130,000 clones, about 80% detected once. Sequencing was carried out using peripheral blood. The receptors were sampled from a woman aged 50 to 60 with acute or convalescent COVID-19.

The gene calls are TRBV5-1 and TRBJ1-1; D remains ambiguous. The CDR3 is 13 amino acids. Germline V gene sequence: CDR1 SGHRS, CDR2 YFSETQ. With 1 base removed from V and 1 base from J, the gap between germline ends came to 5 bases. The CDR3 DNA sequence: TGCGCCAGCAGCTTGCGAGAGAACACTGAAGCTTTCTTT. Translated, it gives CASSLRENTEAFF.

This clone appeared once. This chain uses TRBV11-2 with TRBJ1-1, with unresolved D. With 7 bases removed from V and 2 bases from J, the gap between germline ends came to 14 bases. In germline, CDR1 is SGHAT, CDR2 FQNNGV. The CDR3 contains 14 residues. This CDR3 reads CASNFGGPNTEAFF. The DNA of the CDR3 is TGTGCCAGCAACTTCGGAGGGCCTAACACTGAAGCTTTCTTT. The complete variable domain, with remaining parts taken from reference TRBV11-2 and TRBJ1-1, reads EAGVAQSPRYKIIEKRQSVAFWCNPISGHATLYWYQQILGQGPKLLIQFQNNGVVDDSQLPKDRFSAERLKGVDSTLKIQPAKLEDSAVYLCASNFGGPNTEAFFGQGTRLTVV.

The chain has TRBV3-1 (or the pseudogene TRBV3-2) and TRBJ2-6; D ambiguous. The CDR3 covers 15 residues. The ends were cut back, 2 bases at V and 1 base at J, with 6 bases in the middle. Germline-derived CDR1 and CDR2 are LGHDT and YNNKEL (reference sequence). CDR3 nucleotides: TGTGCCAGCAGCCAATTCTCTTCTGGGGCCAACGTCCTGACTTTC. Translating it yields CASSQFSSGANVLTF.

This sequence joins TRBV9 and TRBJ1-6; D remains unclear. The CDR3 consists of 14 residues. CDR1 is SGDLS and CDR2 is YYNGEE in the germline V gene. Trimming removed 4 bases from V and 4 bases from J, with 9 bases in between. CDR3: CASSPTDYNSPLHF. The DNA of the CDR3 is TGTGCCAGCAGCCCGACTGATTATAATTCACCCCTCCACTTT.

This chain connects TRBV9 to TRBJ2-4; D might be TRBD1 (6 bases). CDR3 length equals 16 residues. The germline CDR1 and CDR2 sequences are SGDLS and YYNGEE. Trimming stripped 0 bases from V and 0 bases from J, with 10 bases between. As DNA, the CDR3 is TGTGCCAGCAGCGTAGAGGGGGACCTAGCCAAAAACATTCAGTACTTC. Translation: CASSVEGDLAKNIQYF.

The V call is TRBV11-2, the J call TRBJ1-2, with a weak D call TRBD1 (5 bases). V lost 6 bases, J lost 7 bases, and 15 bases lay in between. Germline V gene lookup returns CDR1 SGHAT and CDR2 FQNNGV. This CDR3 is built from 13 residues. CDR3 sequence reads: CASSTGGVGGYTF. In nucleotides, the CDR3 is TGTGCCAGCAGTACGGGGGGGGTAGGTGGCTACACCTTC.

The chain carries TRBV6-5 and TRBJ1-1; unclear D gene. Germline values: CDR1 MNHEY, CDR2 SVGAGI. The CDR3 runs to 14 residues. V dropped 2 bases and J dropped 5 bases, with 12 bases sitting between them. The CDR3 DNA reads TGTGCCAGCAGTTACAGCGGCATTTTGACTGAAGCTTTCTTT. It specifies CASSYSGILTEAFF.

A single count supports this clone. This chain uses TRBV4-2 with TRBJ1-2, with 7 bases aligning to TRBD1. The CDR3 totals 17 residues. Trimming took 1 base from V and 0 from J; bases not matched to a gene: 8. In germline, CDR1 is LGHNA, CDR2 YNFKEQ. The CDR3 region is CASSQVSTGASNYGYTF. In DNA form, the CDR3 reads TGTGCCAGCAGCCAAGTGAGCACAGGGGCCTCTAACTATGGCTACACCTTC.

The chain combines TRBV3-1 (or the pseudogene TRBV3-2) with TRBJ1-6; no clear D. In germline, CDR1 is LGHDT, CDR2 YNNKEL (reference sequence). Trimming left V 6 bases short and J 13 bases short, with 13 bases between. The CDR3 has 12 amino acids. CDR3 nucleotide sequence: TGTGCCAGCAGTCCAGGTTTGTTTCCCCTCCACTTT. The encoded protein is CASSPGLFPLHF.

V gene TRBV5-1 combines with J gene TRBJ2-1; 7 bases are a match to TRBD2. Germline-derived CDR1 and CDR2 are SGHRS and YFSETQ. The V segment lost 3 bases and the J segment 4 bases; nucleotides outside the gene matches: 1. The CDR3 covers 13 residues. The CDR3 nucleotides read TGCGCCAGCAGCTGGGACTATTACAATGAGCAGTTCTTC. It specifies CASSWDYYNEQFF.

This chain connects TRBV2 to TRBJ1-2; D unresolved. The germline V gene has CDR1 SNHLY and CDR2 FYNNEI. The V end was cut by 4 bases, the J end by 1 base, with 25 bases between. The CDR3 covers 19 residues. CDR3 amino acids: CASSVLLAMATQHNYGYTF. The CDR3 DNA is TGTGCCAGCAGTGTTCTTCTGGCAATGGCCACACAGCATAACTATGGCTACACCTTC.

Of note for this clone: Other DNA sequences in this sample translate to the same CDR3. The J gene is TRBJ1-3, the V gene TRBV5-1, with TRBD1 as a possible D gene (5 bases). The V and J ends lost 0 bases and 0 bases respectively, with 7 bases between them. The CDR3 contains 15 residues. CDR1 and CDR2 from the germline V gene are SGHRS and YFSETQ. CDR3 in amino acids: CASSLAGGSGNTIYF. The CDR3 DNA is TGCGCCAGCAGCTTGGCGGGGGGCTCTGGAAACACCATATATTTT.

The J gene is TRBJ1-5, the V gene TRBV2; D is unresolved. CDR3 length: 14 amino acids. Per the germline V gene, CDR1 is SNHLY and CDR2 is FYNNEI. The V gene lost 6 bases and the J gene lost 7 bases, with 16 bases spanning the gap. The CDR3 DNA follows: TGTGCCAGCAGGGGCGGGGTAGGAATGCAGCCCCAGCATTTT. Amino acids: CASRGGVGMQPQHF.

The chain has TRBV24-1 and TRBJ2-2, with D unclear. The CDR3 sequence is 15 residues long. Germline V gene lookup returns CDR1 KGHDR and CDR2 SFDVKD. Between the trimmed V and J ends, which lost 3 bases and 8 bases, there was a span of 15 bases. In DNA, the CDR3 is TGTGCCACCAGTGATCCCCGGTCCGTTCCAGGGGAGCTGTTTTTT. It codes for CATSDPRSVPGELFF.

The J gene is TRBJ1-2, the V gene TRBV5-1; 7 bases are shared with TRBD1. Germline-derived CDR1 and CDR2 are SGHRS and YFSETQ. J was trimmed by 8 bases and V by 4 bases; bases with no gene match: 8. This CDR3 is 13 amino acids long. This CDR3 reads CASSRQGREGYTF. Here the CDR3 DNA reads TGCGCCAGCAGCCGACAGGGCAGGGAGGGCTACACCTTC.

J is TRBJ2-2 and V is TRBV6-5; the D gene is possibly TRBD1 (5 bases). CDR3 size: 12 residues. The V gene lost 8 bases and the J gene lost 10 bases, with 14 bases spanning the gap. Germline lookup yields CDR1 MNHEY and CDR2 SVGAGI. CDR3 in DNA: TGTGCCAGCTCCGACAGAAGTGAGGAGCTGTTTTTT. Encoded protein: CASSDRSEELFF.

The rearrangement links TRBV21-1 to TRBJ2-7; the table's TRBD1 call for D was not verified on the DNA. TRBV21-1 counts as a pseudogene. This CDR3 region has 15 residues. As DNA, the CDR3 is TGTGCCAGCAGCATTAGGGGGCCCCGCTCCTACGAGCAGTACTTC. Amino acid sequence: CASSIRGPRSYEQYF.

The chain couples TRBV2 to TRBJ1-1; D remains ambiguous. CDR1 is SNHLY and CDR2 is FYNNEI in the germline V gene. V dropped 3 bases and J dropped 4 bases, with 15 bases sitting between them. The CDR3 consists of 15 residues. The CDR3 nucleotides are TGTGCCAGCAGTGAGCGGATAGAGATATTCACTGAAGCTTTCTTT. As protein: CASSERIEIFTEAFF. The full variable domain, in which reference TRBV2 and TRBJ1-1 provide the parts outside the CDR3, is EPEVTQTPSHQVTQMGQEVILRCVPISNHLYFYWYRQILGQKVEFLVSFYNNEISEKSEIFDDQFSVERPDGSNFTLKIRSTKLEDSAMYFCASSERIEIFTEAFFGQGTRLTVV.

V is TRBV2 and J is TRBJ2-1; 14 bases fit TRBD2. The CDR3 sequence is 15 residues long. V was clipped by 4 bases and J by 6 bases; unmatched bases: 2. Germline CDR1 is SNHLY and CDR2 is FYNNEI. DNA for the CDR3: TGTGCCAGCAGTGGACTAGCGGGGGGGCTCAATGAGCAGTTCTTC. This encodes CASSGLAGGLNEQFF.

The chain carries TRBV6-5 and TRBJ1-1; D gene ambiguous. Trimming removed 8 bases at V and 4 bases at J, with 17 bases between. Germline assignment: CDR1 MNHEY and CDR2 SVGAGI. The CDR3 contains 14 residues. The CDR3 DNA follows: TGTGCCAGCTCGAGGTCCTGGGAGGGCACTGAAGCTTTCTTT. Protein product: CASSRSWEGTEAFF.

This chain uses TRBV27 with TRBJ1-2, with D possibly matching TRBD1 (6 bases). Germline V lookup: CDR1 MNHEY, CDR2 SMNVEV (reference sequence). Trimming took 7 bases from V and 0 from J, leaving 12 bases between them. This CDR3 contains 14 residues. CDR3 coding DNA: TGTGCCAGCAAACGACAGGCCCCTAACTATGGCTACACCTTC. Encoded protein: CASKRQAPNYGYTF.

The rearrangement links TRBV2 to TRBJ1-6, with D hard to call. The V end lost 1 base, the J end lost 1 base, and 8 bases lay between the germline ends. This CDR3 spans 16 amino acids. Germline CDR1 reads SNHLY; CDR2 reads FYNNEI. DNA for the CDR3: TGTGCCAGCAGTGAAGAGGGAGGGTCCTATAATTCACCCCTCCACTTT. This sequence encodes CASSEEGGSYNSPLHF. The full variable domain, with the rest looked up from reference TRBV2 and TRBJ1-6, is EPEVTQTPSHQVTQMGQEVILRCVPISNHLYFYWYRQILGQKVEFLVSFYNNEISEKSEIFDDQFSVERPDGSNFTLKIRSTKLEDSAMYFCASSEEGGSYNSPLHFGNGTRLTVT.

The rearrangement links TRBV10-3 to TRBJ2-7; 7 nucleotides match TRBD1. The length of the CDR3 is 13 residues. V trimming: 6 bases; J trimming: 3 bases; junction bases outside the gene matches: 5. Germline V gene data show CDR1 as ENHRY and CDR2 as SYGVKD. The CDR3 spells CAIRETGNYEQYF. The CDR3 DNA reads as TGTGCCATCAGGGAGACAGGGAACTACGAGCAGTACTTC.

This clone was detected once. J is TRBJ2-1 and V is TRBV11-3; 10 nucleotides line up with TRBD2. Germline V gives CDR1 SGHNT, CDR2 YENEEA. The CDR3 sequence is 18 residues long. Losses at the gene ends were 2 bases for V and 5 bases for J; bases not matched to a gene: 12. The CDR3 sequence is CASSLSSPLAGYDNEQFF. The CDR3 DNA follows: TGTGCCAGCAGCTTAAGCTCCCCACTAGCGGGGTACGACAATGAGCAGTTCTTC.